This T cell receptor beta chain was found in a study of PD-1 blockade in mismatch repair-deficient tumors. General observations from the study: Tumor-resident clones, often absent from pretreatment blood, expanded after pembrolizumab and then contracted.

The germline V gene has CDR1 MNHNY and CDR2 SVGAGI (reference sequence). This CDR3 is 11 amino acids long. V was trimmed by 5 bases and J by 5 bases, leaving 5 bases between them. As for this clone: Its antigen remains unidentified.

Here immunoSEQ multiplex PCR was the method, and the copy in TCRdb shows in-frame clones only, minus some. Among roughly 49,000 clones listed, roughly 82% were seen once. Sequences were derived from PBMCs, sampled before pembrolizumab treatment. This receptor was identified in an adult with mismatch repair-deficient cancer. The V call is TRBV6-6, the J call TRBJ2-3; unclear D gene. Here the CDR3 reads CASSLGDTQYF. The DNA of the CDR3 is TGTGCCAGCAGTCTTGGAGATACGCAGTATTTT.